Listed below are T cell receptor beta chains from one sample, sequenced in a study of T cells in tuberculosis. The data were produced by immunoSEQ multiplex PCR, yet TCRdb's version contains in-frame clones alone and is incomplete. The table lists about 33,000 clones, just under 95% of them singletons. The source material was PBMCs. These receptors all stem from a donor between 5 and 29 years old with latent tuberculosis or without tuberculosis infection. Some clones in this sample may be carry-over from other donors' samples. Both conserved end residues are part of each CDR3. The order of the fields is clone size, V gene, D gene, J gene, CDR3 DNA, CDR3 protein. The D gene is left open where the match is weak. Where a row states a size, it is once, few, many or the class of an expanded clone; other rows omit it.

clone size: NA
V gene: TRBV28
D gene: TRBD1
J gene: TRBJ1-5
CDR3 DNA: TGTGCCAGCAGCCGCAATACAGGGGGCTGGAGCAATCAGCCCCAGCATTTT
CDR3 protein: CASSRNTGGWSNQPQHF

clone size: NA
V gene: TRBV6-5
D gene: NA
J gene: TRBJ2-7
CDR3 DNA: TGTGCCAGCAGTTACGGGGGGGCGGGATACGAGCAGTACTTC
CDR3 protein: CASSYGGAGYEQYF

clone size: NA
V gene: TRBV19
D gene: TRBD1
J gene: TRBJ1-5
CDR3 DNA: TGTGCCAGTGGAATACAGGGGAGAGGCCCCCAGCATTTT
CDR3 protein: CASGIQGRGPQHF

clone size: NA
V gene: TRBV6-1
D gene: NA
J gene: TRBJ1-1
CDR3 DNA: TGTGCCAGCAGGCCGAGAGGGCTCGGAGCTTTCTTT
CDR3 protein: CASRPRGLGAFF

clone size: NA
V gene: TRBV28
D gene: NA
J gene: TRBJ1-2
CDR3 DNA: TGTGCCAGCAGTCTGGACTTAGCTAACTATGGCTACACCTTC
CDR3 protein: CASSLDLANYGYTF

clone size: NA
V gene: TRBV19
D gene: NA
J gene: TRBJ1-1
CDR3 DNA: TGTGCCAGTACCGGGGGGCTTATTATGAACACTGAAGCTTTCTTT
CDR3 protein: CASTGGLIMNTEAFF

clone size: NA
V gene: TRBV27
D gene: NA
J gene: TRBJ1-1
CDR3 DNA: TGTGCCATAGGGGGTGGGGACACTGAAGCTTTCTTT
CDR3 protein: CAIGGGDTEAFF

clone size: NA
V gene: TRBV2
D gene: NA
J gene: TRBJ1-1
CDR3 DNA: TGTGCCAGCAGTATGACAGGCGGGGGCACTGAAGCTTTCTTT
CDR3 protein: CASSMTGGGTEAFF

clone size: NA
V gene: TRBV6-5
D gene: TRBD1
J gene: TRBJ1-3
CDR3 DNA: TGTGCCAGCAGCCTAACCGGGACAGGGGCCATATATTTT
CDR3 protein: CASSLTGTGAIYF

clone size: few
V gene: TRBV6-5
D gene: NA
J gene: TRBJ2-1
CDR3 DNA: TGTGCCAGCAGCCGAGGGAATGAGCAGTTCTTC
CDR3 protein: CASSRGNEQFF

clone size: once
V gene: TRBV18
D gene: NA
J gene: TRBJ1-4
CDR3 DNA: TGTGCCAGCTCACGAAAGGGAGATGAAAAACTGTTTTTT
CDR3 protein: CASSRKGDEKLFF

clone size: NA
V gene: TRBV11-2
D gene: NA
J gene: TRBJ2-2
CDR3 DNA: TGTGCCAGCAGCCTTAGCACAAGACTACTCGCGAACACCGGGGAGCTGTTTTTT
CDR3 protein: CASSLSTRLLANTGELFF

clone size: NA
V gene: TRBV2
D gene: NA
J gene: TRBJ2-7
CDR3 DNA: TGTGCCAGCAGGGAGAACTCCTACGAGCAGTACTTC
CDR3 protein: CASRENSYEQYF

clone size: NA
V gene: TRBV6-5
D gene: NA
J gene: TRBJ2-3
CDR3 DNA: TGTGCCAGCAGTTACTTTCTGGCGACCGCGGCGGATACGCAGTATTTT
CDR3 protein: CASSYFLATAADTQYF

clone size: NA
V gene: TRBV19
D gene: TRBD1
J gene: TRBJ2-5
CDR3 DNA: TGTGCCAGTAGTACCCCCGGGACAGGGGGCGGAGAGACCCAGTACTTC
CDR3 protein: CASSTPGTGGGETQYF

clone size: NA
V gene: TRBV5-1
D gene: NA
J gene: TRBJ2-7
CDR3 DNA: TGCGCCAGCAGCACCGCGGGGTCTCACGACGAGCAGTACTTC
CDR3 protein: CASSTAGSHDEQYF

clone size: NA
V gene: TRBV6-1
D gene: NA
J gene: TRBJ1-1
CDR3 DNA: TGTGCCAGCAGTGCCCTGGTTTGGGGCCAGAACACTGAAGCTTTCTTT
CDR3 protein: CASSALVWGQNTEAFF

clone size: NA
V gene: TRBV6-1
D gene: TRBD1
J gene: TRBJ2-3
CDR3 DNA: TGTGCCAGCAGTGTCCGGACAGGGCTTAGCACAGATACGCAGTATTTT
CDR3 protein: CASSVRTGLSTDTQYF

clone size: NA
V gene: TRBV6-5
D gene: TRBD2
J gene: TRBJ2-2
CDR3 DNA: TGTGCCAGCAGCCCCGTAGCGGGGAACACCGGGGAGCTGTTTTTT
CDR3 protein: CASSPVAGNTGELFF

clone size: NA
V gene: TRBV5-1
D gene: TRBD2
J gene: TRBJ2-1
CDR3 DNA: TGCGCCAGCAGCCCCGGGACTAGAGCCAATGAGCAGTTCTTC
CDR3 protein: CASSPGTRANEQFF

clone size: NA
V gene: TRBV7-2
D gene: TRBD2
J gene: TRBJ2-1
CDR3 DNA: TGTGCCAGCAGCTTAGGGACTAGCCAGCCGGGTGAGCAGTTCTTC
CDR3 protein: CASSLGTSQPGEQFF

clone size: few
V gene: TRBV5-1
D gene: TRBD1
J gene: TRBJ1-2
CDR3 DNA: TGCGCCAGCAGCTCTGCGGGGATCAGGGGGCATGTTGGCTACACCTTC
CDR3 protein: CASSSAGIRGHVGYTF

clone size: once
V gene: TRBV7-9
D gene: TRBD2
J gene: TRBJ2-1
CDR3 DNA: TGTGCCAGCAGCCCCCGACTAGCGGCCACCTACAATGAGCAGTTCTTC
CDR3 protein: CASSPRLAATYNEQFF